This T cell receptor beta chain is from a study of Graves' ophthalmopathy and Graves' hyperthyroidism. Notes on the study in general: In blood appeared most of the expanded thyroid clonotypes whose frequency exceeded 0.001.

After removal of 4 bases from V and 5 bases from J, the junction contained 10 bases not matched to a gene. The germline V gene encodes CDR1 KGHDR and CDR2 SFDVKD. The CDR3 is 17 residues long. Each hyperthyroidism patient was newly diagnosed, with under 2 months' duration, and aged 18 to 65. For repertoire sequencing, the TCR beta CDR3 regions were amplified from RNA transcripts. An opening RT-PCR round employed HTBI primers and preceded a second-round multiplex PCR. One entry per CDR3 protein results from TCRdb running MiXCR on the multiplex PCR reads. This table has 400,000 or so distinct CDR3 sequences, 17% appearing once. This clonotype was detected only a few times. Its antigen is not known.

The chain joins TRBV24-1 to TRBJ2-5; 12 nucleotides line up with TRBD1. This TCR was recovered from an adult woman with stable Graves' hyperthyroidism. Sequencing was performed on peripheral blood. DNA of the CDR3: TGTGCCACCAGTGACCCCAGGGACAGGGGGCGTGGGGAGACCCAGTACTTC. As protein: CATSDPRDRGRGETQYF.